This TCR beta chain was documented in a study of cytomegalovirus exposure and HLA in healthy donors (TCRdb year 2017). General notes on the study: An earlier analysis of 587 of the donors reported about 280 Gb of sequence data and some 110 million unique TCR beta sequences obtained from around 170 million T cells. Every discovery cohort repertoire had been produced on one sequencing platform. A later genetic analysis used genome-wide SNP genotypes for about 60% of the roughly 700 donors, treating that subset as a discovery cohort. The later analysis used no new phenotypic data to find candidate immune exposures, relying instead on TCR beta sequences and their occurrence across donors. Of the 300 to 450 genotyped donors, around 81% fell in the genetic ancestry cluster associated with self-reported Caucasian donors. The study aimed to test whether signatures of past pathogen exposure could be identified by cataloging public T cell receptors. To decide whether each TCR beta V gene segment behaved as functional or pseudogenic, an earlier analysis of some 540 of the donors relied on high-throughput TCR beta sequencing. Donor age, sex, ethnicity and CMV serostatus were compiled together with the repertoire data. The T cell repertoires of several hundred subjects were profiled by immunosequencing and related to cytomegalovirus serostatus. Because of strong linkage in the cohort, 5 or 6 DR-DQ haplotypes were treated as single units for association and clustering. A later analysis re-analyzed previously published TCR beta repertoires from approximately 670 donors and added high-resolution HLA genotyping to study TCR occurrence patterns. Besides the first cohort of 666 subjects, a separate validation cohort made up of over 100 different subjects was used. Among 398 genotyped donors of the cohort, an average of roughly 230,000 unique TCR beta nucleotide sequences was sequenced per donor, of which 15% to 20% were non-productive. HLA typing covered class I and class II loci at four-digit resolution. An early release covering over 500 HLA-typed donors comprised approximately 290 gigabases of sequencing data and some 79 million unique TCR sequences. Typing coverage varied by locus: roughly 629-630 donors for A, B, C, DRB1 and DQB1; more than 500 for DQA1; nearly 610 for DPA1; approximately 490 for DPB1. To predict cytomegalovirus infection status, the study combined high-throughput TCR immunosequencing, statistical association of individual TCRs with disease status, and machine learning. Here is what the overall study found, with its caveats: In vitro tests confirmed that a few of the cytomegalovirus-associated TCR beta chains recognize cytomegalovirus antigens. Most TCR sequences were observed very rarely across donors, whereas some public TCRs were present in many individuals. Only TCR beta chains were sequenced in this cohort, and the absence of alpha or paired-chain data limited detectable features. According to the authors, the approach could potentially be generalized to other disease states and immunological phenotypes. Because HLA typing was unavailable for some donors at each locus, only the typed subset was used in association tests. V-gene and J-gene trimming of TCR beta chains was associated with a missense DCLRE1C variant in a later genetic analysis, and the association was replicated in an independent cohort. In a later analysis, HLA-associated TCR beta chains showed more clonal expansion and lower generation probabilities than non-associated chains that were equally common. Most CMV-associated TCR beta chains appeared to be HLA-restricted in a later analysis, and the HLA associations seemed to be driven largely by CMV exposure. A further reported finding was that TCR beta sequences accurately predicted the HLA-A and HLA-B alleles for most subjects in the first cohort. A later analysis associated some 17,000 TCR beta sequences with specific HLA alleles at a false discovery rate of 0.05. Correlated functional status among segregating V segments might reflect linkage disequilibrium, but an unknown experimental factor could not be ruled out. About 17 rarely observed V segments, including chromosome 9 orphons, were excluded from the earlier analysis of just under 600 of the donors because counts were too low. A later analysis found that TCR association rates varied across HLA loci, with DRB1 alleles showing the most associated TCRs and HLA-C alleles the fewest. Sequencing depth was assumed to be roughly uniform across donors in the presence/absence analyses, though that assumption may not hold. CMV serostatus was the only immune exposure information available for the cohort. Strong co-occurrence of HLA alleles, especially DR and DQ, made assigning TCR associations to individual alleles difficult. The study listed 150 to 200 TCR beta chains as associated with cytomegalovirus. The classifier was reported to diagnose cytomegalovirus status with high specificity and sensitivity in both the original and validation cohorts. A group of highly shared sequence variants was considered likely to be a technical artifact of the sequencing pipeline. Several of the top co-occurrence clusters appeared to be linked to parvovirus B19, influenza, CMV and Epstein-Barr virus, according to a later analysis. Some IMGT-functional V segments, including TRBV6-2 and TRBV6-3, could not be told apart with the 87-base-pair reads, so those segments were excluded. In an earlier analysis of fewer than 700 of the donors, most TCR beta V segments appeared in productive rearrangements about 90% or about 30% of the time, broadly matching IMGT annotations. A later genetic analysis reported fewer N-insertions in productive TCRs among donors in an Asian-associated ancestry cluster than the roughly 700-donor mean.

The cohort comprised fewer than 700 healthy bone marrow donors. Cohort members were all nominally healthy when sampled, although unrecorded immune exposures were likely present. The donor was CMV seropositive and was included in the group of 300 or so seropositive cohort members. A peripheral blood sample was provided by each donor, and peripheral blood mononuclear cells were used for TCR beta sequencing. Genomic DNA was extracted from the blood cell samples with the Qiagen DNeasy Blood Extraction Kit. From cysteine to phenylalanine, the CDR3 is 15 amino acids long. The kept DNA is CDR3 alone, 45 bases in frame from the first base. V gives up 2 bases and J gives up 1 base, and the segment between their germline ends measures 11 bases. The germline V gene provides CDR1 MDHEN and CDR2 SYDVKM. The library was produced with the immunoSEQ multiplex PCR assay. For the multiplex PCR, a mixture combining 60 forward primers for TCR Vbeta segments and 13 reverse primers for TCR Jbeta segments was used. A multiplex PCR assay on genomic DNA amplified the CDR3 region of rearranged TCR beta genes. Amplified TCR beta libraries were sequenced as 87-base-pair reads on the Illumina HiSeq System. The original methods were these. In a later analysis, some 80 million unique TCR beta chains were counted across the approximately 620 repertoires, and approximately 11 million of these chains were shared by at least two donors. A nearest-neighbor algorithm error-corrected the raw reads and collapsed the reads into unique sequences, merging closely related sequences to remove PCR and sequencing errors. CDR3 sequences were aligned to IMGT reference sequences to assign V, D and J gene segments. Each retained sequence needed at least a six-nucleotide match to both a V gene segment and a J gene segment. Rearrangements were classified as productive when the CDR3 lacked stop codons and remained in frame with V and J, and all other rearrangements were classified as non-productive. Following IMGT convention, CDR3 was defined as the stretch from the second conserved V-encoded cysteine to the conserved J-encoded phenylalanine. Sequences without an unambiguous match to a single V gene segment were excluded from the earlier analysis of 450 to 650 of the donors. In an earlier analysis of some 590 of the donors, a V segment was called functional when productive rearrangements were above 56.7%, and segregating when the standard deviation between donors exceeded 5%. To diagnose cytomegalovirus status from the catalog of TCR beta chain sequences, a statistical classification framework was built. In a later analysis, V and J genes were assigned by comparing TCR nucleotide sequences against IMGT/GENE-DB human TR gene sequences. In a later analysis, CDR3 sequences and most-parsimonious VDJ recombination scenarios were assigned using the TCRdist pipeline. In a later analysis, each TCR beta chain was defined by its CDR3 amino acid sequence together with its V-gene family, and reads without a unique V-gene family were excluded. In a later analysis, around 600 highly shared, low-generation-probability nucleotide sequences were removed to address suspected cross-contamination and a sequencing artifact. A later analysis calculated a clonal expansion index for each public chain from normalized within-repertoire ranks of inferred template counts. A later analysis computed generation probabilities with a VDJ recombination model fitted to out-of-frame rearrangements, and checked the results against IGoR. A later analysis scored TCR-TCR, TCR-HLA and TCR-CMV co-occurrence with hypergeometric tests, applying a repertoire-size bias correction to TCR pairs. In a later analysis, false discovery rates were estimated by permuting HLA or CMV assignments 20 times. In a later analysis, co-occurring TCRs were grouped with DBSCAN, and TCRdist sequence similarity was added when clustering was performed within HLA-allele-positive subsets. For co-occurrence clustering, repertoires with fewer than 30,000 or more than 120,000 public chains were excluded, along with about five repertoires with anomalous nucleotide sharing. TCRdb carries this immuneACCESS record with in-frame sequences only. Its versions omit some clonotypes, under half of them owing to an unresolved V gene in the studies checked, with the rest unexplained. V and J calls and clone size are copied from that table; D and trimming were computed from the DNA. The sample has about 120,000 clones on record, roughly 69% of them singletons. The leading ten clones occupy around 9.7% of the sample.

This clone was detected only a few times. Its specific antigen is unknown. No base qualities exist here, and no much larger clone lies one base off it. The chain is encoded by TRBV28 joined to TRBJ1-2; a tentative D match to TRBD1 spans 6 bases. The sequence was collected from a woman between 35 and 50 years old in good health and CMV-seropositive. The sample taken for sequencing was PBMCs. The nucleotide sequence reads TGTGCCAGCAGTTTACACCGGGACATTAACTATGGCTACACCTTC. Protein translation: CASSLHRDINYGYTF.